Below are 26 T cell receptor beta chains sequenced from a single sample in a study of regulatory dendritic cells for organ transplantation. The repertoire was sequenced with immunoSEQ multiplex PCR; TCRdb's copy has only in-frame clones and lacks some. This sample has some 9,600 clones; approximately 65% occur once, and the top ten carry approximately 0.57%. No antigen has been assigned to these receptors. Sorted T cells were CFSE-labeled and cultured less than 6 days with allogeneic regulatory or mature dendritic cells at 1:10. Sequencing was done on a sample of naive CD4+ T cells from blood cultured with dendritic cells. Subset indicated: CD45RA+ naive T cells. The receptor source for this set is a human donor in good health.

This clone was detected only once. The junction departs from germline at one end; a sequencing error may be responsible. Other DNA sequences within the sample encode an identical CDR3. The gene calls are TRBV5-4 and TRBJ1-2; D call uncertain. Germline V gene lookup returns CDR1 SGHNT and CDR2 YYREEE (reference sequence). This CDR3 contains 14 residues. The CDR3 DNA sequence: TGTGCCAGCAGCCTCACGGGGTTCGTCTATGGCTACACTTTC. It specifies CASSLTGFVYGYTF.

This chain uses TRBV7-2 with TRBJ2-1; 7 bases agree with TRBD2. The CDR3 has 15 amino acids. CDR1 is SGHTA, CDR2 FQGNSA, per germline. V gave up 2 bases and J gave up 7 bases; unmatched junction bases: 8. The CDR3 nucleotides read TGTGCCAGCAGCTTAAGGGTGGGGGGGAGGAATGAGCAGTTCTTC. This encodes CASSLRVGGRNEQFF.

The CDR3 reads CASSLRQATNEKLFF. In nucleotides, the CDR3 is TGTGCCAGCTCATTGAGACAAGCAACTAATGAAAAACTGTTTTTT. The chain combines TRBV18 with TRBJ1-4; no reliable D call. The CDR3 runs to 15 residues. Germline lookup yields CDR1 KGHSH and CDR2 LQKENI. V shed 5 bases and J shed 0 bases, with 10 bases lying between them.

This clone was observed a few times. The V and J genes are TRBV6-1 and TRBJ1-2; TRBD1 might be the D (5 bases). Germline CDR1 and CDR2: MNHNS and SASEGT. Trimming pared 7 bases from V and 4 bases from J, leaving 16 bases between. The CDR3 consists of 14 residues. This chain's CDR3 is CASIGAGQSYGYTF. CDR3 in DNA: TGTGCCAGCATCGGGGCGGGGCAGTCCTATGGCTACACCTTC.

The chain recombines TRBV9 with TRBJ2-1, with D possibly being TRBD2 (7 bases). The germline V gene encodes CDR1 SGDLS and CDR2 YYNGEE. Between the trimmed V and J ends, which lost 5 bases and 10 bases, there was a span of 25 bases. CDR3 size: 16 residues. The CDR3 reads CASSPALGGGTSEQFF. CDR3 nucleotide sequence: TGTGCCAGCAGTCCGGCCTTAGGGGGGGGCACCTCGGAGCAGTTCTTC.

The V call is TRBV5-1, the J call TRBJ2-7; 10 nucleotides align to TRBD1. V was pared by 5 bases and J by 8 bases, with 13 bases of the junction left unmatched. The CDR3 sequence is 15 residues long. Germline V gene sequence: CDR1 SGHRS, CDR2 YFSETQ. The chain's CDR3 is CASRLTSGQGVQQYF. The CDR3 region has the DNA TGCGCCAGCAGACTGACATCCGGACAGGGGGTTCAGCAGTACTTC.

This clone was counted once. The CDR3 bases are TGCGCCAGCAGCCAAGATCGCAGGTACAATGAGCAGTTCTTC. Protein product: CASSQDRRYNEQFF. The chain has TRBV4-1 and TRBJ2-1; D not certain. Looked up from germline, CDR1 is MGHRA and CDR2 is YSYEKL. V was trimmed by 0 bases and J by 4 bases, leaving 7 bases between them. The CDR3 runs 14 residues.

The CDR3 nucleotides read TGTGCCAGCAGAAGCAGGGTGGGCAATGAAAAACTGTTTTTT. It encodes CASRSRVGNEKLFF. The rearrangement uses TRBV6-5 and TRBJ1-4, with a tentative D call TRBD1 (5 bases). Trimming shortened V by 6 bases and J by 5 bases, and 13 bases separated the two germline ends. CDR1 MNHEY and CDR2 SVGAGI come from the germline V gene. The CDR3 runs 14 residues.

The gene calls are TRBV10-3 and TRBJ1-6, with 7 bases matching TRBD1. This CDR3 contains 14 residues. Germline trimming cut 4 bases from V and 8 bases from J; bases unmatched to any gene: 5. The germline gives CDR1 ENHRY, CDR2 SYGVKD. CDR3 protein: CAISVEGADSPLHF. In nucleotides, the CDR3 is TGTGCCATCAGTGTGGAGGGGGCGGATTCACCCCTCCACTTT.

The CDR3 reads CASSFRDSGEFRAGELFF. In DNA form, the CDR3 reads TGTGCCAGCAGCTTTCGGGACAGCGGCGAATTTAGGGCCGGGGAGCTGTTTTTT. This chain connects TRBV7-2 to TRBJ2-2; the match to TRBD1 covers 7 bases. J gave up 6 bases and V 3 bases, and 16 bases lay outside the gene matches. This CDR3 is built from 18 residues. CDR1 is SGHTA, CDR2 FQGNSA, per germline.

This clone was seen only once. The chain joins TRBV5-6 to TRBJ1-6; D uncertain. Germline V CDR1 and CDR2: SGHDT, YYEEEE. The CDR3 consists of 15 residues. The V end lost 2 bases, the J end lost 8 bases, and 14 bases lay between the germline ends. CDR3: CASSLWQVLYSPLHF. CDR3 nucleotide sequence: TGTGCCAGCAGCTTATGGCAGGTTCTTTATTCACCCCTCCACTTT.

Only a few counts were recorded for this clone. The chain carries TRBV4-1 and TRBJ1-1; D is uncertain. Trimming left V 1 base short and J 3 bases short, with 6 bases between. Looked up from germline, CDR1 is MGHRA and CDR2 is YSYEKL. The CDR3 totals 13 residues. The CDR3 sequence is CASSQGEDTEAFF. The CDR3 coding sequence is TGCGCCAGCAGCCAAGGGGAGGACACTGAAGCTTTCTTT.

A note on this clone: This sample also contains other DNA sequences that code for the same CDR3. J is TRBJ1-5 and V is TRBV2, with 9 bases aligning to TRBD1. The trim removed 4 bases at V and 2 bases at J, leaving 18 bases unmatched. CDR3 length equals 20 residues. Germline V gene sequence: CDR1 SNHLY, CDR2 FYNNEI. The CDR3: CASSGPGTGSDSGGNQPQHF. The CDR3 DNA reads as TGTGCCAGCAGTGGACCTGGGACAGGGAGTGATTCGGGCGGCAATCAGCCCCAGCATTTT. The full variable domain, with the rest looked up from reference TRBV2 and TRBJ1-5, is EPEVTQTPSHQVTQMGQEVILRCVPISNHLYFYWYRQILGQKVEFLVSFYNNEISEKSEIFDDQFSVERPDGSNFTLKIRSTKLEDSAMYFCASSGPGTGSDSGGNQPQHFGDGTRLSIL.

The rearrangement links TRBV18 to TRBJ1-4, with 8 positions matching TRBD1. The CDR3 consists of 15 residues. The ends lost 6 bases at V and 4 bases at J; junction bases unmatched: 7. CDR1 KGHSH and CDR2 LQKENI come from the germline V gene. In DNA form, the CDR3 reads TGTGCCAGCTCGTCCCAGGGGGCTTTTAATGAAAAACTGTTTTTT. The encoded protein is CASSSQGAFNEKLFF.

This clone was observed a single time. The V gene is TRBV11-2, the J gene TRBJ2-3; TRBD1 aligns across 8 bases. This CDR3 region has 14 residues. The V gene end was trimmed by 6 bases and the J gene end by 4 bases; junction bases not matched to a gene: 6. Germline lookup yields CDR1 SGHAT and CDR2 FQNNGV. Here the CDR3 reads CASRPTGVPDTQYF. CDR3 nucleotides: TGTGCCAGCAGGCCGACAGGGGTCCCAGATACGCAGTATTTT.

This clone turned up a few times. The gene calls are TRBV5-4 and TRBJ1-1; TRBD1 aligns across 9 bases. CDR3 length equals 13 residues. V lost 4 bases to trimming and J lost 3 bases; unmatched junction nucleotides: 1. Germline values: CDR1 SGHNT, CDR2 YYREEE (reference sequence). This CDR3 reads CASSRTGDTEAFF. The CDR3 region has the DNA TGTGCCAGCAGCCGGACAGGGGACACTGAAGCTTTCTTT.

Here the CDR3 reads CATKTSGLAFPNTQYF. CDR3 sequence (DNA): TGTGCCACTAAGACCAGTGGACTAGCATTCCCGAATACGCAGTATTTT. The gene calls are TRBV5-4 and TRBJ2-3, with TRBD2 identical over 8 bases. CDR1 is SGHNT and CDR2 is YYREEE in the germline V gene (reference sequence). V shed 9 bases and J 7 bases; nucleotides not matched to a gene: 19. The CDR3 is 16 residues long.

The chain uses TRBV7-9 and TRBJ2-2; no firm D call. The CDR3 loop spans 12 amino acids. V was trimmed by 5 bases and J by 7 bases, leaving 8 bases between them. Germline V gene sequence: CDR1 SEHNR, CDR2 FQNEAQ (reference sequence). The CDR3 spells CASSRSLGELFF. Written as DNA, the CDR3 is TGTGCCAGCAGCCGAAGCCTCGGGGAGCTGTTTTTT.

This clone was found a few times. The CDR3 is CASRATSGGSNEQFF. The CDR3 DNA is TGTGCCAGCAGGGCGACTAGCGGGGGGTCCAATGAGCAGTTCTTC. The rearrangement joins TRBV28 to TRBJ2-1; 13 bases agree with TRBD2. V lost 6 bases to trimming and J lost 6 bases; unmatched junction nucleotides: 5. Looked up from germline, CDR1 is MDHEN and CDR2 is SYDVKM. The CDR3 consists of 15 residues.

The V and J genes are TRBV5-1 and TRBJ1-2, with 8 bases that match TRBD1. This CDR3 has 16 residues. The junction had 14 bases not matched to a gene; V was cut back by 3 bases and J by 7 bases. Germline CDR1 and CDR2: SGHRS and YFSETQ. Here the CDR3 reads CASSSGIGQGISGYTF. The CDR3 DNA is TGCGCCAGCAGCTCAGGCATCGGACAGGGAATCAGTGGCTACACCTTC.

The rearrangement uses TRBV9 and TRBJ1-3; D is uncertain. The germline CDR1 and CDR2 sequences are SGDLS and YYNGEE. The CDR3 covers 12 residues. V was shortened by 4 bases and J by 2 bases, with 4 bases between the two germline ends. The CDR3 DNA reads TGTGCCAGCAGCCTCCCTGGAAACACCATATATTTT. Its protein is CASSLPGNTIYF. Combining the CDR3 with reference TRBV9 and TRBJ1-3 gives the whole variable domain DSGVTQTPKHLITATGQRVTLRCSPRSGDLSVYWYQQSLDQGLQFLIQYYNGEERAKGNILERFSAQQFPDLHSELNLSSLELGDSALYFCASSLPGNTIYFGEGSWLTVV.

This clone was observed a single time. V and J are TRBV2 and TRBJ1-1; 9 bases fit TRBD1. The CDR3 is made up of 15 amino acids. J lost 4 bases, V lost 5 bases, and 8 bases had no gene match. CDR1 SNHLY and CDR2 FYNNEI come from the germline V gene. The CDR3 reads CASSKQGAGGTEAFF. CDR3 coding DNA: TGTGCCAGCAGTAAACAGGGGGCGGGCGGCACTGAAGCTTTCTTT. The complete variable domain, with remaining parts taken from reference TRBV2 and TRBJ1-1, reads EPEVTQTPSHQVTQMGQEVILRCVPISNHLYFYWYRQILGQKVEFLVSFYNNEISEKSEIFDDQFSVERPDGSNFTLKIRSTKLEDSAMYFCASSKQGAGGTEAFFGQGTRLTVV.

The chain combines TRBV6-1 with TRBJ2-3; D is possibly TRBD2 (5 bases). Between the trimmed V and J ends, which lost 6 bases and 0 bases, there was a span of 7 bases. CDR1 and CDR2 (germline): MNHNS, SASEGT. The CDR3 consists of 13 residues. This chain's CDR3 is CASRLGSTDTQYF. CDR3 bases: TGTGCCAGCAGACTAGGAAGCACAGATACGCAGTATTTT.

The V and J genes are TRBV11-2 and TRBJ1-2; D possibly corresponds to TRBD1 (5 bases). Trimming cost V 3 bases and J 2 bases, with 7 bases left between them. CDR3 length equals 13 residues. Germline CDR1 reads SGHAT; CDR2 reads FQNNGV. The CDR3 spells CASSFTGNYGYTF. As DNA, the CDR3 is TGTGCCAGCAGCTTCACAGGAAACTATGGCTACACCTTC.

The rearrangement links TRBV18 to TRBJ1-5; 7 nucleotides agree with TRBD1. CDR1 and CDR2 (germline): KGHSH, LQKENI. With 3 bases clipped from V and 4 bases from J, the junction kept 12 bases outside the gene matches. The CDR3 totals 17 residues. The CDR3 is CASSPGTALRRNQPQHF. The CDR3, as DNA: TGTGCCAGCTCACCGGGGACAGCGCTCCGCCGTAATCAGCCCCAGCATTTT.

As DNA, the CDR3 is TGTGCCAGCAGTTACGCCGGGACATATTATGGCTACACCTTC. Its protein is CASSYAGTYYGYTF. J is TRBJ1-2 and V is TRBV6-5; D might be TRBD1 (6 bases). Germline values: CDR1 MNHEY, CDR2 SVGAGI. The CDR3 has 14 amino acids. V lost 2 bases and J 5 bases, leaving 12 bases between the germline ends.